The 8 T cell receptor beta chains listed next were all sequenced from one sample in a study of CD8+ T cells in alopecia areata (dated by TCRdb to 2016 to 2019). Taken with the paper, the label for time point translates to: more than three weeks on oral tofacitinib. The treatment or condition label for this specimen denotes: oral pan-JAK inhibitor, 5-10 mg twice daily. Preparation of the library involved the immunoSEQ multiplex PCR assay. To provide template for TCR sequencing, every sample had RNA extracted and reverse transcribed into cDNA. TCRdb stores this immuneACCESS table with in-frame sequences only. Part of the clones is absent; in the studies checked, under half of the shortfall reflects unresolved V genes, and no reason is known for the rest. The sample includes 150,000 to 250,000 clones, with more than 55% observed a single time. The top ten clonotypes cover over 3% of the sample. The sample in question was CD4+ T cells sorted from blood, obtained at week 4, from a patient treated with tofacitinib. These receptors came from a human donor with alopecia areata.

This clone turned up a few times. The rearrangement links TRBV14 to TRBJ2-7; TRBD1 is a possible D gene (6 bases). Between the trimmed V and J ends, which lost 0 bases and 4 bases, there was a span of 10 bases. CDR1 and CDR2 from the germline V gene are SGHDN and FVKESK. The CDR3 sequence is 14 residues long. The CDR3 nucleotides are TGTGCCAGCAGCCAAGATTTGAGGGGGTACGAGCAGTACTTC. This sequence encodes CASSQDLRGYEQYF.

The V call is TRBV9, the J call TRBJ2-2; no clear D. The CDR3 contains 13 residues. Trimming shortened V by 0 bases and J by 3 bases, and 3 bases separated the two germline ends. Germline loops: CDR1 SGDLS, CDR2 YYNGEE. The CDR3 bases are TGTGCCAGCAGCGTAGTGGACACCGGGGAGCTGTTTTTT. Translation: CASSVVDTGELFF.

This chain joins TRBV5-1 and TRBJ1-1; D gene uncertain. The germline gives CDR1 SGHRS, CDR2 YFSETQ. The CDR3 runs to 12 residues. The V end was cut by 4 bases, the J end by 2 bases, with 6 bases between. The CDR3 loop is CASSKDNTEAFF. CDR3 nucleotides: TGCGCCAGCAGCAAGGATAACACTGAAGCTTTCTTT.

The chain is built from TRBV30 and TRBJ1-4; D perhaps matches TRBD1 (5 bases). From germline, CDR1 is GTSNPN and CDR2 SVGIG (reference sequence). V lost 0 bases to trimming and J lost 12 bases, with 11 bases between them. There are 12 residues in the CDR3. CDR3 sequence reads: CAWSVGGKELFF. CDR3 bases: TGTGCCTGGAGTGTTGGGGGTAAAGAACTGTTTTTT.

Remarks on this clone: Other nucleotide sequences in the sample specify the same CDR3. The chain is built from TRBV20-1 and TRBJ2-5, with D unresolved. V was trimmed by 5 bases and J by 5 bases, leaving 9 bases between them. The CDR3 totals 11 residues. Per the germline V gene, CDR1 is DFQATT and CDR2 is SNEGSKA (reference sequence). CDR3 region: CSALERETQYF. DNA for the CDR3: TGCAGTGCTCTGGAACGGGAGACCCAGTACTTC.

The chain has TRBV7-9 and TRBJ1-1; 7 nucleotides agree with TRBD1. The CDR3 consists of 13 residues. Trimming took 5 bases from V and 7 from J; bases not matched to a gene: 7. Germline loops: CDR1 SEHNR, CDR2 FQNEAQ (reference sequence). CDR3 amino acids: CASSLSWTGEAFF. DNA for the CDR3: TGTGCCAGCAGCCTTTCGTGGACAGGTGAAGCTTTCTTT.

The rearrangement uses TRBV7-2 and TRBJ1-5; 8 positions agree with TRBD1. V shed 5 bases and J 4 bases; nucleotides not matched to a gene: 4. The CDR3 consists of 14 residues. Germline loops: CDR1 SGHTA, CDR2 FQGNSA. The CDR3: CASSGNRGNQPQHF. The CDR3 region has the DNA TGTGCCAGCAGCGGAAACAGGGGGAATCAGCCCCAGCATTTT.

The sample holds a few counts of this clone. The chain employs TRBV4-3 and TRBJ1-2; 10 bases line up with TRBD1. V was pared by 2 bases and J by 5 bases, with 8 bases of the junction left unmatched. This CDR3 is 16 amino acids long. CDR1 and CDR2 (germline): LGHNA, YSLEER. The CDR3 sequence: CASSQSLGDRGYGYTF. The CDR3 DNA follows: TGCGCCAGCAGCCAAAGCTTGGGGGACAGGGGTTATGGCTACACCTTC.